Sequencing of this TCR beta chain was carried out in a study of blood T cells in healthy people across ages (dated by TCRdb to 2015 to 2017). Study-wide context: In model experiments, template switching captured roughly one uniquely barcoded TCR beta cDNA molecule for every two T cells. Using deep sequencing normalized with unique cDNA molecular identifiers, the study measured how TCR beta repertoire diversity changes with age. The donors were split into four age groups: young (average about 16 years), middle-aged (roughly 39), aged (roughly 65) and long-lived (under 85). To avoid experimental bias, donors of different ages were distributed randomly across sequencing lanes. For two donors (one aged 18 to 30 and one aged 80 or older), the study analyzed two additional independent replicas of 1 million unique cDNA reads from the same blood draw. The study at large found these results: The CMV infection status of donors was not known, potentially confounding age-related changes in expanded clonotypes. Observed TCR beta diversity per million T cells fell roughly linearly with age, and a significant reduction was already apparent by age roughly 40. Estimates of total diversity based on one million sequenced T cells were considered lower bounds and underestimates. Bulk unsorted PBMC profiling prevented conclusive comparison of naive and antigen-experienced compartments. A strong correlation was found between observed TCR beta diversity and the percentage of naive T cells measured by flow cytometry. The long-lived group showed more naive CD4+ T cells, fewer expanded clones and increased TCR diversity than the aged group, suggesting age selection.

About this clonotype itself: Its antigen remains undetermined. Within one base of it there is no much larger clone, and no base qualities were kept.

Systemically healthy Caucasian individuals from Russia, over 30 in total and aged 6 to 90 years, were included as donors. Each donor gave about 9.7 milliliters of peripheral blood, drawn into EDTA-treated Vacutainer tubes. Ficoll-Paque density-gradient centrifugation was used to isolate PBMCs, with at least 6 million obtained per sample. Total RNA, at least 6 micrograms per sample, was extracted from PBMCs with Trizol reagent. The percentages of naive CD45RAhigh/CD27high T cells were determined by flow cytometry on a PBMC aliquot from every donor. Library construction relied on 5' RACE. Reads for this sample came from an Illumina HiSeq 2500. A second PCR of 7 to 11 cycles was performed with a sample-barcoded 5' primer and a J-beta primer mix. A template-switch 5' adaptor carrying 12 random nucleotides introduced a unique molecular identifier onto each TCR beta cDNA molecule. Each sample yielded at least 3 million CDR3-containing paired-end reads. First-strand cDNA was synthesized from all RNA with the Mint cDNA synthesis kit, primed by a TRBC-specific oligonucleotide. After uracil-DNA glycosylase treatment, a first 18-cycle PCR used universal primers M1SS and BC2_uni_R on all cDNA. The paper's data handling went like this. Each sample was normalized by randomly selecting 1 million high-quality reads, each carrying a distinct molecular identifier. Instead of being binned into consensus sequences, reads with shared molecular identifiers were discarded. MiTCR, run with a Q25 quality threshold and the strictest error-elimination algorithm, handled CDR3 identification, clonotype clustering and error correction. A nonparametric unseen species model with Euler transformation was used to estimate a lower bound on total TCR beta diversity. Clones were called with MiXCR by TCRdb after fastp trimmed the public reads at Q25, and only in-frame beta chains were retained. Rows with a matching CDR3 protein are joined into one entry that keeps the most common DNA and genes. In this record, the V and J calls reflect TCRdb's handling and not the investigators' own analysis. The sample has about 1,800,000 distinct CDR3 sequences on record, approximately 28% of them singletons. The ten top clones hold less than 9.5% of the sample.

The germline ends are 12 bases apart after V is trimmed by 0 bases and J by 7 bases. The CDR3 goes from the cysteine to the phenylalanine over 14 residues. Just the 42-base CDR3 DNA is kept, in frame starting at base 1. The germline V gene (reference sequence) provides CDR1 LGHDT and CDR2 YNNKEL. This TCR came from a woman aged 25 to 39 in good health. Recombination linked TRBV3-1 to TRBJ2-5; the D gene assignment is ambiguous. The sequenced material came from blood. The nucleotide sequence reads as follows: TGTGCCAGCAGCCAAGAAGCAACTTCGGGGACCCAGTACTTC. This is translated as CASSQEATSGTQYF.